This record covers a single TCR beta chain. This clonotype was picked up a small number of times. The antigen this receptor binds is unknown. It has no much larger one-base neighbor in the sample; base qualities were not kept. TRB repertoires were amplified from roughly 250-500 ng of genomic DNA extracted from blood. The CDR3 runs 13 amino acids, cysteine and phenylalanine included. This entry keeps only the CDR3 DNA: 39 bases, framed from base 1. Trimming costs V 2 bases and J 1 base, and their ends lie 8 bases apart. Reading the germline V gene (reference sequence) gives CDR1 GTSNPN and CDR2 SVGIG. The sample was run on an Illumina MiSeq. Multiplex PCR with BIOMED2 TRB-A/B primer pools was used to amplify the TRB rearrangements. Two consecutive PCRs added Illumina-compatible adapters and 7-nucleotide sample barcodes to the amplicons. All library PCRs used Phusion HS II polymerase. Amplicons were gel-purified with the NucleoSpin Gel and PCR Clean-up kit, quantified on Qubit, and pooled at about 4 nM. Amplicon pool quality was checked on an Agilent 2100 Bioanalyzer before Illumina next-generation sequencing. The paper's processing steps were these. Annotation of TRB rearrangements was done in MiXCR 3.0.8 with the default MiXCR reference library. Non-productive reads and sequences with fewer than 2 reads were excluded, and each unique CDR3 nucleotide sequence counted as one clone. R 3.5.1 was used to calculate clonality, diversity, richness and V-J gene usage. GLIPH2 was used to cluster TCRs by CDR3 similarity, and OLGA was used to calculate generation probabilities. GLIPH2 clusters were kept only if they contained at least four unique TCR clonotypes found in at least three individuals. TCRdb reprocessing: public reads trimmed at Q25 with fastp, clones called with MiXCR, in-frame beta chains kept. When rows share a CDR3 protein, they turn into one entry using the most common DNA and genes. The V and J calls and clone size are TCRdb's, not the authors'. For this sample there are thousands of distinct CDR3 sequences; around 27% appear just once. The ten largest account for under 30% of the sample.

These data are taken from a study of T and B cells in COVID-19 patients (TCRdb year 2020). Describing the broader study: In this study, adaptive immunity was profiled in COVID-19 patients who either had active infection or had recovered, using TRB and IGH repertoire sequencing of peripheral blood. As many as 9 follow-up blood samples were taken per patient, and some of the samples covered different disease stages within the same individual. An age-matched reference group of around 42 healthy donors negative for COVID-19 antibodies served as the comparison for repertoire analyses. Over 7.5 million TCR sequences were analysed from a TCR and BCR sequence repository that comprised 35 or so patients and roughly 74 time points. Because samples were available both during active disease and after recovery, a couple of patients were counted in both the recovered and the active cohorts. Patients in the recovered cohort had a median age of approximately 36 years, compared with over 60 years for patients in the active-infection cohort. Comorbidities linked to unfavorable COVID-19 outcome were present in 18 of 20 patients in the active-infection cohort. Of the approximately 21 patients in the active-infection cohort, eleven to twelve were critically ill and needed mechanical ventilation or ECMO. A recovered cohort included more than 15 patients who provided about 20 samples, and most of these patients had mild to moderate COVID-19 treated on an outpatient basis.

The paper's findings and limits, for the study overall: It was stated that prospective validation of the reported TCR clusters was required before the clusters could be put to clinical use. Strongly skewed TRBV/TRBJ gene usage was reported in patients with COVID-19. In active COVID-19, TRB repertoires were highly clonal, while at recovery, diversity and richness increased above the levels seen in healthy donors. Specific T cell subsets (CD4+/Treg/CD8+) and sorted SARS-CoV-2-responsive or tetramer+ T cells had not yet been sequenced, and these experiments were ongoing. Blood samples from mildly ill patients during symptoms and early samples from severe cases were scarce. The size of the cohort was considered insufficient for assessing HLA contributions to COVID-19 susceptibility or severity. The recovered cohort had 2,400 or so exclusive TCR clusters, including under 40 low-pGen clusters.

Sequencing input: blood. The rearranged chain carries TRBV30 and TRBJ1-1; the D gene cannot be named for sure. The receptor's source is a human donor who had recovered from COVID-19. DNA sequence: TGTGCCTGGAGTCCCCGAGGGAACACTGAAGCTTTCTTT. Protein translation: CAWSPRGNTEAFF.